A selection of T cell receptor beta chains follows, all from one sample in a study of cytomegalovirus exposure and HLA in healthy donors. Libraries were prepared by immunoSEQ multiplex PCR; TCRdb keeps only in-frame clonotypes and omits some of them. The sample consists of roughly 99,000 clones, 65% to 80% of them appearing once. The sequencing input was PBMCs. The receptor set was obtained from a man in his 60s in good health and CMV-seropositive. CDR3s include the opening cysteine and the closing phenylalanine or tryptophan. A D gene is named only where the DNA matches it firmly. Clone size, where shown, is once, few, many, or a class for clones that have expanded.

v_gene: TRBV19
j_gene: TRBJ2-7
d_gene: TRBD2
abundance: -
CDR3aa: CASSHGLAYEQYF
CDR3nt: TGTGCCAGTAGTCACGGACTAGCCTACGAGCAGTACTTC

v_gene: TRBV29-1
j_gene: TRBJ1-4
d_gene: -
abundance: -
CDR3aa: CSVEDQATNEKLFF
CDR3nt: TGCAGCGTTGAAGATCAGGCAACTAATGAAAAACTGTTTTTT

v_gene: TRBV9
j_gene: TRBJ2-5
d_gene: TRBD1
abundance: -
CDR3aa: CASSHPTGGKQYF
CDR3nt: TGTGCCAGCAGTCACCCGACAGGGGGCAAGCAGTACTTC

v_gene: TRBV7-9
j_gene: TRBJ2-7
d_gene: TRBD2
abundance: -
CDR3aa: CASSLVVGASGAYEQYF
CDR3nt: TGTGCCAGCAGCTTAGTTGTCGGGGCTAGCGGGGCCTACGAGCAGTACTTC

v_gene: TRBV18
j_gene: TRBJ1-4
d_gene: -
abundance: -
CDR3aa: CASSPDPLGGEKLFF
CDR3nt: TGTGCCAGCTCACCCGACCCTCTCGGGGGTGAAAAACTGTTTTTT

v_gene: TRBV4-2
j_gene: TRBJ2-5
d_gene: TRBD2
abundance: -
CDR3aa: CASSQEGGDGETQYF
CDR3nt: TGTGCCAGCAGCCAAGAGGGGGGGGATGGAGAGACCCAGTACTTC

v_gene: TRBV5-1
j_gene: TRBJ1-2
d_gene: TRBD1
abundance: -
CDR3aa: CASSLEGAGAVNYGYTF
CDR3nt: TGCGCCAGCAGCTTGGAGGGGGCAGGGGCCGTTAACTATGGCTACACCTTC

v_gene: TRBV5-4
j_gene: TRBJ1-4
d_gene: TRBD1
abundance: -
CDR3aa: CASSGTGDQGEKLFF
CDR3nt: TGTGCCAGCAGCGGCACAGGGGACCAGGGGGAAAAACTGTTTTTT

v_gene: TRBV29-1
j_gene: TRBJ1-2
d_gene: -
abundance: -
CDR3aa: CSVGGVNGYTF
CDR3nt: TGCAGCGTTGGGGGGGTAAATGGCTACACCTTC

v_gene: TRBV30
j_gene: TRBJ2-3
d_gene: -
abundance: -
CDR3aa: CALVGLTDTQYF
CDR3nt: TGTGCCTTGGTCGGACTCACAGATACGCAGTATTTT

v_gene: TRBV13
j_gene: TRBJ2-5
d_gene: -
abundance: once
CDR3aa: CASSSRGNREGQETQYF
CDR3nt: TGTGCCAGCAGCTCCCGGGGGAACAGGGAGGGCCAAGAGACCCAGTACTTC

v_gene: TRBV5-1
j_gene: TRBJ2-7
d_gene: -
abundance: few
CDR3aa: CASSFGRGYEQYF
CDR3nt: TGCGCCAGCAGCTTTGGCAGGGGCTACGAGCAGTACTTC

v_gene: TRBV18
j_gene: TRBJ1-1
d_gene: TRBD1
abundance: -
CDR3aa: CASSRGTGGGSAEAFF
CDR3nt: TGTGCCAGCTCACGGGGGACAGGGGGAGGAAGCGCTGAAGCTTTCTTT

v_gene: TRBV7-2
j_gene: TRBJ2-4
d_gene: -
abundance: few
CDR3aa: CASSARGGGGLIAKNIQYF
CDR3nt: TGTGCCAGCAGCGCCCGTGGAGGGGGGGGGCTTATAGCCAAAAACATTCAGTACTTC

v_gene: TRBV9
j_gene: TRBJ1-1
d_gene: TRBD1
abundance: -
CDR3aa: CASSSPGTAGLDTEAFF
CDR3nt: TGTGCCAGCAGCTCCCCCGGGACAGCGGGTTTGGACACTGAAGCTTTCTTT

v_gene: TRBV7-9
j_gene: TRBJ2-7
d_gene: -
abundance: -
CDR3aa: CASSSEPGTKGWGPYEQYF
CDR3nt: TGTGCCAGCAGCTCCGAACCCGGGACAAAGGGTTGGGGCCCTTACGAGCAGTACTTC

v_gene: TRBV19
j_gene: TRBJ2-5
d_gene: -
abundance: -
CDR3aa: CASSIGARGGLETQYF
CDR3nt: TGTGCCAGTAGTATTGGGGCCAGGGGAGGGTTGGAGACCCAGTACTTC

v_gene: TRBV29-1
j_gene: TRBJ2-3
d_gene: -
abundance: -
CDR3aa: CSVGAPDTDTQYF
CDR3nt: TGCAGCGTTGGAGCGCCCGACACAGATACGCAGTATTTT

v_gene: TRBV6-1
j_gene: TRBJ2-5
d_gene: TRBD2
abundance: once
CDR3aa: CASSDRGTSVSETQYF
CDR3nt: TGTGCCAGCAGTGACCGTGGGACTAGCGTATCCGAGACCCAGTACTTC

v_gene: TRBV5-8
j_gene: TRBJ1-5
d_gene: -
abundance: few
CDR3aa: CASSYSGEGQPQHF
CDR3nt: TGTGCCAGCAGCTACAGCGGGGAAGGTCAGCCCCAGCATTTT

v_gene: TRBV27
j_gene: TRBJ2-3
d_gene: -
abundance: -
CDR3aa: CASRRQVTDTQYF
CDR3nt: TGTGCCAGCCGACGTCAGGTCACAGATACGCAGTATTTT

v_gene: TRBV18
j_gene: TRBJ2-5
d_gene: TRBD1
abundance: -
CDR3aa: CASSPLGQKQETQYF
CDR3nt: TGTGCCAGCTCACCACTGGGACAGAAACAAGAGACCCAGTACTTC